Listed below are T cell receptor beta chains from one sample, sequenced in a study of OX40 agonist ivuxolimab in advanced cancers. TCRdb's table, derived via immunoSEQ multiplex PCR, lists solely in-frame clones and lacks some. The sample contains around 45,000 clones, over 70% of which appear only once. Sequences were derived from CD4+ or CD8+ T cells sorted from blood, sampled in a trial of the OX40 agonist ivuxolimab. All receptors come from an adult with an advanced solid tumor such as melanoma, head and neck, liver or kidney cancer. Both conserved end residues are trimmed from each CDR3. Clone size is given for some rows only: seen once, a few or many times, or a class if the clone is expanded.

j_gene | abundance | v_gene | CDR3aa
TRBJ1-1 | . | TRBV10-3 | AISATREAF
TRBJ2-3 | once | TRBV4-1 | ASSHGLSYTDTQY
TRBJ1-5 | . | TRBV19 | ASSMGTGAQPQH
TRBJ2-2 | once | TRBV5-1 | ASSLESGVGTGELF
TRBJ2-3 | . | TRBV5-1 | ASSLADTDTQY
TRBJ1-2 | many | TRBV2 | ATRDRNINYGYT
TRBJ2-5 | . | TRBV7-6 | ASSKEAIQETQY
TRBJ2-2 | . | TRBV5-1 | ASSGWTATGELF
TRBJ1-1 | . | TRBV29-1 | SVSTDMNTEAF
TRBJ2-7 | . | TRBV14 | ASSQGWSSYEQY
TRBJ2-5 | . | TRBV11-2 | ASSVSGRGETQY
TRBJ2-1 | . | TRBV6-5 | ASSYRELSYNEQF
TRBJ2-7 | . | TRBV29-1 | SVQLQGDEQY
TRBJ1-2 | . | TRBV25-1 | ASRDLGGYT
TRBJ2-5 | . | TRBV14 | ASSRPDPRWETQY
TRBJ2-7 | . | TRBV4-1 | ASSQDHAWTGTYEQY
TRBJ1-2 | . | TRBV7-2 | ASSLGLLLGYT
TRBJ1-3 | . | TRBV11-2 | ASSLAGSGNTIY
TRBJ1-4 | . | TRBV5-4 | ASSAGGAEKLF
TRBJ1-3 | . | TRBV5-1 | ASSLGGHGGNTIY
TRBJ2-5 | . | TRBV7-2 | ASSISTSEETQY
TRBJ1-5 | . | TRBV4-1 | ASSQDVRASNQPQH
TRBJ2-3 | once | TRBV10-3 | AISESAGPAY
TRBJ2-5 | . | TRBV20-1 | SAGGRETQY